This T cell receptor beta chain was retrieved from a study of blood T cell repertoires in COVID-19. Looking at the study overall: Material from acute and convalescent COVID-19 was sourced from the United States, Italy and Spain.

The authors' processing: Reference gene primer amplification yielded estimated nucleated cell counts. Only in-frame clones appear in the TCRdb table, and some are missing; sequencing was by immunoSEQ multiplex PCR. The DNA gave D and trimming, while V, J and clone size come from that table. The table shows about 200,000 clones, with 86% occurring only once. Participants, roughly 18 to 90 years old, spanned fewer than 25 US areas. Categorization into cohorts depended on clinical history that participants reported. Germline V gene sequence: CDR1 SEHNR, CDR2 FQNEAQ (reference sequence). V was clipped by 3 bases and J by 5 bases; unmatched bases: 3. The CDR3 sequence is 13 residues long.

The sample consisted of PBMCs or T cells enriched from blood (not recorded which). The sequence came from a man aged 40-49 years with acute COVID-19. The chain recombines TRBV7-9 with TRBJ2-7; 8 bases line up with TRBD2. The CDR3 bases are TGTGCCAGCAGCTTTCGGGGGGGCCACGAGCAGTACTTC. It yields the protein CASSFRGGHEQYF.